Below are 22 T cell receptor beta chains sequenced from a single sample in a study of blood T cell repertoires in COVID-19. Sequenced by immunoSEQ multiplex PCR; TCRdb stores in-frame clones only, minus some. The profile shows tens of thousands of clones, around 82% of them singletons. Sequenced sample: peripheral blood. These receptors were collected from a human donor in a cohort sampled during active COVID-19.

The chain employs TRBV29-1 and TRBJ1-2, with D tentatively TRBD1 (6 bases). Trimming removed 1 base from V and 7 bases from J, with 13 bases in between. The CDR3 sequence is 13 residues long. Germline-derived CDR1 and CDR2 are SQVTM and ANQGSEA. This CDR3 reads CSVEVSLGGGYTF. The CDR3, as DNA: TGCAGCGTTGAAGTTTCTCTAGGGGGTGGCTACACCTTC.

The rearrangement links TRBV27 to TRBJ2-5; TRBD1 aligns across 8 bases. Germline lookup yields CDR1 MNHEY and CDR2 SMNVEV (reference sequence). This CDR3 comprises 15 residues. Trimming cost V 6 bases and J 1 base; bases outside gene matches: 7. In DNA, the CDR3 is TGTGCCAGCAGAGACCACAGGGGGATCCAAGAGACCCAGTACTTC. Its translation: CASRDHRGIQETQYF.

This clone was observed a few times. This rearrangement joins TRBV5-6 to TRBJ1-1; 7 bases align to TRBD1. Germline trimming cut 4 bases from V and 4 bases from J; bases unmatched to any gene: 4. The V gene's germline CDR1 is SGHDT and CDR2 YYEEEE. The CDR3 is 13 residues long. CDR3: CASSRGTVTEAFF. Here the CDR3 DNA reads TGTGCCAGCAGCCGAGGGACAGTCACTGAAGCTTTCTTT.

In DNA, the CDR3 is TGTGCCAGCAGTGAAAGCAGGGTGATATCACCCCTCCACTTT. Protein sequence: CASSESRVISPLHF. The chain couples TRBV2 to TRBJ1-6, with D possibly TRBD1 on 5 matching bases. The CDR3 totals 14 residues. V gave up 2 bases and J gave up 10 bases, with 12 bases separating them. The germline CDR1 and CDR2 sequences are SNHLY and FYNNEI.

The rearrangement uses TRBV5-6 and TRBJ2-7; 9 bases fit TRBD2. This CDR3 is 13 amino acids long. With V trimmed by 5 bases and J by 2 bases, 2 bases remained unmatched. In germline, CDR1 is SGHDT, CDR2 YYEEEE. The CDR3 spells CASRRGGTYEQYF. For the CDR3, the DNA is TGTGCCAGCAGGCGGGGGGGAACCTACGAGCAGTACTTC.

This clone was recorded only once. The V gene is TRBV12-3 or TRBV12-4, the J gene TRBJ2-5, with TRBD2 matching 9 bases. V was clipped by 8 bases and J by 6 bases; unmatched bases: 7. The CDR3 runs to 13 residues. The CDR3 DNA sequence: TGTGCCAGCGGCCTAGCGGGGACGAAGACCCAGTACTTC. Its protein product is CASGLAGTKTQYF.

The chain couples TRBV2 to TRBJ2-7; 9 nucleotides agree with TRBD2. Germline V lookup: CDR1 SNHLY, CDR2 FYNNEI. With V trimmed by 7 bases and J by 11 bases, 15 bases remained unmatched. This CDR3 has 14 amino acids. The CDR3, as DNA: TGTGCCAGCATGGCGGGGGGGGAACCCCTTGAGGAGTACTTC. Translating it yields CASMAGGEPLEEYF.

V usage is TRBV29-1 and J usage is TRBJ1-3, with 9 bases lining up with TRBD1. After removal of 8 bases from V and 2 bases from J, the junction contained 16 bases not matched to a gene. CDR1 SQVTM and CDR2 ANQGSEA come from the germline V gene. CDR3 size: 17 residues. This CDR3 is CSLGTGRVRPPGNTIYF. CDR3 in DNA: TGCAGCCTCGGGACAGGGCGCGTTCGCCCCCCTGGAAACACCATATATTTT.

The CDR3 bases are TGTGCCAGCAGATACCGGGACAGGGGCGGGAACACTGAAGCTTTCTTT. Translating it yields CASRYRDRGGNTEAFF. This chain links TRBV2 with TRBJ1-1; 10 bases are shared with TRBD1. The CDR3 contains 16 residues. Looked up from germline, CDR1 is SNHLY and CDR2 is FYNNEI. V trimming: 6 bases; J trimming: 1 base; junction bases outside the gene matches: 8.

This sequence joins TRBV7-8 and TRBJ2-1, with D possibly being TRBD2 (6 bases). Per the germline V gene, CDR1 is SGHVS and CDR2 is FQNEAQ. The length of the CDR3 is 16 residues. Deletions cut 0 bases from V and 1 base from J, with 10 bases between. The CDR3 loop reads CASSLAGGRSYNEQFF. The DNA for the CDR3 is TGTGCCAGCAGCTTAGCGGGGGGACGGTCCTACAATGAGCAGTTCTTC.

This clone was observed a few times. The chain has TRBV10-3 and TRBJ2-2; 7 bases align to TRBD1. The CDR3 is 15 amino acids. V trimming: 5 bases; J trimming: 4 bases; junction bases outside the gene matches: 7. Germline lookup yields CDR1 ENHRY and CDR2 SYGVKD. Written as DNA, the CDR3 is TGTGCCATCAGTTCTCCCGGGACAGTCACCGGGGAGCTGTTTTTT. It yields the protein CAISSPGTVTGELFF.

The CDR3 here is CASSLMPGTPGGGSYGYTF. In nucleotides, the CDR3 is TGCGCCAGCAGCTTGATGCCCGGGACCCCCGGGGGAGGCAGCTATGGCTACACCTTC. The rearrangement uses TRBV5-1 and TRBJ1-2, with D possibly being TRBD1 (5 bases). The length of the CDR3 is 19 residues. Germline lookup yields CDR1 SGHRS and CDR2 YFSETQ. The V gene lost 1 base and the J gene lost 4 bases, with 26 bases spanning the gap.

The CDR3 protein is CATSDLTGGESYNEQFF. For the CDR3, the DNA is TGTGCCACCAGTGACCTTACAGGGGGCGAGAGTTACAATGAGCAGTTCTTC. The chain combines TRBV24-1 with TRBJ2-1, with 9 bases aligning to TRBD1. In germline, CDR1 is KGHDR, CDR2 SFDVKD. Trimming at V came to 4 bases and at J to 4 bases, leaving 10 bases not matched to a gene. The CDR3 loop spans 17 amino acids.

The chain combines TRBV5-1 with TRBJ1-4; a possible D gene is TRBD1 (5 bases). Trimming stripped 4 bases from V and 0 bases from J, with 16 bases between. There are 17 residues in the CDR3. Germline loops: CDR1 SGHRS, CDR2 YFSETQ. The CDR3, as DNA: TGCGCCAGCAGCGCTGGGAGGGGACCGGCAACTAATGAAAAACTGTTTTTT. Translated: CASSAGRGPATNEKLFF.

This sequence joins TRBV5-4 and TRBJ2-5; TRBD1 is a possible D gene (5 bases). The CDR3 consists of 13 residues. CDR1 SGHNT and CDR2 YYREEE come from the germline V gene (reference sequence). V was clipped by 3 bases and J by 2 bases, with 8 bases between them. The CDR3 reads CASSSRQQETQYF. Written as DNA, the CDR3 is TGTGCCAGCAGCTCGCGACAGCAAGAGACCCAGTACTTC.

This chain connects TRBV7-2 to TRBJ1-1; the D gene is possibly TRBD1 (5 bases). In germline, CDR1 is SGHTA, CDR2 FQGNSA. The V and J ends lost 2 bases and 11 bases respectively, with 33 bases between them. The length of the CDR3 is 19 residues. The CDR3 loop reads CASSLSGLAPVGTEMKAFF. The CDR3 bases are TGTGCCAGCAGCTTATCGGGACTTGCCCCTGTGGGGACGGAGATGAAGGCTTTCTTT.

The CDR3 spells CASSLDLRSYNSPLHF. The CDR3 nucleotides read TGCGCCAGCAGCTTGGATCTGAGGTCCTATAATTCACCCCTCCACTTT. This sequence joins TRBV5-1 and TRBJ1-6, with D uncertain. The CDR3 sequence is 16 residues long. In germline, CDR1 is SGHRS, CDR2 YFSETQ. V dropped 0 bases and J dropped 1 base, with 8 bases sitting between them.

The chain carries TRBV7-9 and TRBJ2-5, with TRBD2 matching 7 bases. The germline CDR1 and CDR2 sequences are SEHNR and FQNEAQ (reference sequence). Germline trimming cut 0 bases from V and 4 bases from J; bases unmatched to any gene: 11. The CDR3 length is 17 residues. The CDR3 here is CASSLALPVGGGETQYF. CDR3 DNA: TGTGCCAGCAGCTTAGCCCTCCCTGTGGGGGGGGGAGAGACCCAGTACTTC. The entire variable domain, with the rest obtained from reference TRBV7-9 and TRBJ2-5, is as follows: DTGVSQNPRHKITKRGQNVTFRCDPISEHNRLYWYRQTLGQGPEFLTYFQNEAQLEKSRLLSDRFSAERPKGSFSTLEIQRTEQGDSAMYLCASSLALPVGGGETQYFGPGTRLLVL.

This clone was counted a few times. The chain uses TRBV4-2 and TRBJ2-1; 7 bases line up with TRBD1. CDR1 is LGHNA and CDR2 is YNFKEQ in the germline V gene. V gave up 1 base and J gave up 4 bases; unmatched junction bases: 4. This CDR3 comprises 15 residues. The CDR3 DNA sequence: TGTGCCAGCAGCCAAGGTCGGGACAGATACAATGAGCAGTTCTTC. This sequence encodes CASSQGRDRYNEQFF.

The CDR3 nucleotides are TGCAGCGCCAGGGATGAGAATTCACCCCTCCACTTT. Protein sequence: CSARDENSPLHF. The chain recombines TRBV29-1 with TRBJ1-6; TRBD1 might be the D (5 bases). Germline CDR1 SQVTM, CDR2 ANQGSEA. V lost 7 bases, J lost 7 bases, and 11 bases lay in between. The CDR3 contains 12 residues.

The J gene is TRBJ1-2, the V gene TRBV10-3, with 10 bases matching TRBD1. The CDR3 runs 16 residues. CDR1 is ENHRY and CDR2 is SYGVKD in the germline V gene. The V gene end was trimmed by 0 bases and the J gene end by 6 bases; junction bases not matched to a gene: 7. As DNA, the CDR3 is TGTGCCATCAGTGAGTCGATTGGGACAGGGGCCGATGGCTACACCTTC. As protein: CAISESIGTGADGYTF.

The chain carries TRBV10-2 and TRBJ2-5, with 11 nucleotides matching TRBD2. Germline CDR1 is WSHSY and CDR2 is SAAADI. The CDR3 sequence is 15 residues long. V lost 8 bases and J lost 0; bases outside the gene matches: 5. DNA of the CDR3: TGCGCCAGCTTTAGCGGGGGGGCCTACCAAGAGACCCAGTACTTC. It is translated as CASFSGGAYQETQYF.